The 30 T cell receptor beta chains in this list originate from one sample, sequenced in a study of T cells in Graves' hyperthyroidism and ophthalmopathy. Amplified TCR beta CDR3 regions derived from RNA transcripts. Researchers ran a first-round RT-PCR on the TCR CDR3 using the HTBI primer set. TCRdb redid the calling of the multiplex PCR reads with MiXCR, one entry per CDR3 protein. This table has around 350,000 distinct CDR3 sequences, approximately 15% appearing once. Source material: blood. The receptors come from a woman aged 30 to 39 with Graves' ophthalmopathy.

This clonotype was seen repeatedly, ten times or more. The rearrangement uses TRBV18 and TRBJ2-7; the match to TRBD1 covers 8 bases. Germline lookup yields CDR1 KGHSH and CDR2 LQKENI. The CDR3 has 14 residues. Trimming at V came to 1 base and at J to 7 bases, leaving 6 bases not matched to a gene. The CDR3 reads CASSPRAGGGEQYF. CDR3 coding DNA: TGTGCCAGCTCACCACGGGCAGGGGGCGGAGAGCAGTACTTC.

The chain is built from TRBV20-1 and TRBJ1-5, with D unclear. V lost 3 bases to trimming and J lost 6 bases, with 12 bases between them. The germline gives CDR1 DFQATT, CDR2 SNEGSKA (reference sequence). The CDR3 contains 13 residues. The CDR3 DNA sequence: TGCAGTGCTAGTGTCGGGGTTACTCAGCCCCAGCATTTT. This codes for CSASVGVTQPQHF.

This clonotype came up many times. The J gene is TRBJ1-1, the V gene TRBV12-3 or TRBV12-4, with D unclear. V shed 5 bases and J shed 5 bases, with 12 bases lying between them. The CDR3 covers 13 residues. The CDR3 loop is CASSPREHTEAFF. The CDR3, as DNA: TGTGCCAGCAGTCCCCGGGAACATACTGAAGCTTTCTTT.

The sample holds a few counts of this clonotype. The chain recombines TRBV14 with TRBJ1-6; D not certain. The CDR3 extends over 13 amino acids. CDR1 and CDR2 (germline): SGHDN, FVKESK. Trimming stripped 0 bases from V and 7 bases from J, with 4 bases between. In nucleotides, the CDR3 is TGTGCCAGCAGCCAAGAAGTAAATTCACCCCTCCACTTT. It encodes CASSQEVNSPLHF.

This clonotype has a count of ten or more. The chain carries TRBV20-1 and TRBJ2-7, with D unresolved. V was clipped by 3 bases and J by 7 bases, with 7 bases between them. This CDR3 has 10 amino acids. CDR1 and CDR2 (germline): DFQATT, SNEGSKA (reference sequence). For the CDR3, the DNA is TGCAGTGCTAGGCGAGGTGAGCAGTACTTC. Translating gives CSARRGEQYF.

This rearrangement joins TRBV29-1 to TRBJ2-5; 7 bases line up with TRBD2. The CDR3 covers 12 residues. The germline V gene has CDR1 SQVTM and CDR2 ANQGSEA. The junction had 3 bases not matched to a gene; V was cut back by 6 bases and J by 2 bases. Written as DNA, the CDR3 is TGCAGCGTGGGACTACCTCAAGAGACCCAGTACTTC. Protein sequence: CSVGLPQETQYF.

Ten or more counts support this clonotype. This chain uses TRBV5-6 with TRBJ2-1, with 11 positions matching TRBD2. Germline CDR1 reads SGHDT; CDR2 reads YYEEEE. The CDR3 is made up of 15 amino acids. V lost 2 bases and J lost 3; bases outside the gene matches: 1. The CDR3 region is CASSLLAGDYNEQFF. The CDR3 nucleotides are TGTGCCAGCAGCTTACTAGCGGGGGACTACAATGAGCAGTTCTTC.

This clonotype was detected ten times or more. This chain joins TRBV6-2 or TRBV6-3 and TRBJ1-1; 8 bases fit TRBD1. Germline CDR1 is MNHEY and CDR2 is SVGEGT. This CDR3 has 16 amino acids. Trimming took 2 bases from V and 1 from J; bases not matched to a gene: 6. The CDR3 sequence is CASSYGDRRSNTEAFF. DNA for the CDR3: TGTGCCAGCAGTTACGGGGACAGGAGATCGAACACTGAAGCTTTCTTT.

This clonotype has only a few counts. The gene calls are TRBV19 and TRBJ1-2; D ambiguous. With 8 bases removed from V and 1 base from J, the gap between germline ends came to 20 bases. This CDR3 is built from 16 residues. CDR1 LNHDA and CDR2 SQIVND come from the germline V gene (reference sequence). CDR3 protein: CASESLRQPDNYGYTF. CDR3 nucleotides: TGTGCCAGTGAATCCTTAAGGCAGCCGGATAACTATGGCTACACCTTC.

In regard to this clonotype: A junction boundary mismatches the germline segment, possibly from a read error. V usage is TRBV5-1 and J usage is TRBJ1-4; 9 bases match TRBD1. CDR1 and CDR2 from the germline V gene are SGHRS and YFSETQ. This CDR3 has 14 amino acids. CDR3 amino acids: CAISSWTGDEKLFF. CDR3 nucleotides: TGCGCCATCAGCTCCTGGACAGGGGATGAAAAACTGTTTTTT.

In this sample, this clonotype turned up many times. The chain combines TRBV28 with TRBJ1-6; 7 bases are shared with TRBD1. Looked up from germline, CDR1 is MDHEN and CDR2 is SYDVKM. The CDR3 runs to 15 residues. J lost 8 bases, V lost 2 bases, and 6 bases had no gene match. The CDR3 bases are TGTGCCAGCAGTTTACAGGGGGTATTTGATTCACCCCTCCACTTT. Amino acid sequence: CASSLQGVFDSPLHF.

Comment on this clonotype: Just one base apart from a much larger clone, this may be a read error. The chain carries TRBV19 and TRBJ2-2, with TRBD1 as a possible D gene (6 bases). This CDR3 region has 15 residues. Germline V gene lookup returns CDR1 LNHDA and CDR2 SQIVND (reference sequence). The CDR3 region has the DNA TGTGCCAGTAGTCCCAGGACAGAGAACATCGGGGAGCTGTTTTTT. This encodes CASSPRTENIGELFF.

Comment on this clonotype: This could be a read error, since a much larger clone is one nucleotide away. The chain uses TRBV7-8 and TRBJ2-7; TRBD1 is a possible D gene (5 bases). This CDR3 comprises 13 residues. Germline V CDR1 and CDR2: SGHVS, FQNEAQ. CDR3: CASSMTETYEQHF. The CDR3 DNA reads as TGTGCCAGCAGCATGACAGAGACCTACGAGCAGCACTTC.

This clonotype has a count of ten or more. CDR3 sequence (DNA): TGCGCCAGCAGCCCTGTTGGGAGGGCGGGCTCCGAGCAGTACTTC. Amino acids: CASSPVGRAGSEQYF. V and J are TRBV5-1 and TRBJ2-7; 7 bases are a match to TRBD2. This CDR3 has 15 residues. Unmatched junction bases numbered 13, after V lost 4 bases and J lost 6 bases. CDR1 SGHRS and CDR2 YFSETQ come from the germline V gene. Complete variable domain (other parts from reference TRBV5-1 and TRBJ2-7): KAGVTQTPRYLIKTRGQQVTLSCSPISGHRSVSWYQQTPGQGLQFLFEYFSETQRNKGNFPGRFSGRQFSNSRSEMNVSTLELGDSALYLCASSPVGRAGSEQYFGPGTRLTVT.

This clonotype has at least ten counts. J is TRBJ2-5 and V is TRBV11-2, with 7 bases matching TRBD1. The CDR3 extends over 15 amino acids. Germline trimming cut 5 bases from V and 2 bases from J; bases unmatched to any gene: 8. Germline CDR1 reads SGHAT; CDR2 reads FQNNGV. CDR3: CASSPWSGQQETQYF. DNA for the CDR3: TGTGCCAGCAGCCCTTGGTCGGGACAGCAAGAGACCCAGTACTTC.

The table lists this clonotype with many counts. The chain links TRBV5-1 to TRBJ1-1, with D tentatively TRBD1 (5 bases). V shed 6 bases and J shed 4 bases, with 16 bases lying between them. This CDR3 has 14 amino acids. Germline V lookup: CDR1 SGHRS, CDR2 YFSETQ. The CDR3 protein is CASTVGGFGTEAFF. CDR3 sequence (DNA): TGCGCCAGCACCGTGGGGGGGTTCGGCACTGAAGCTTTCTTT. Drawing the rest from reference TRBV5-1 and TRBJ1-1, the complete variable domain is KAGVTQTPRYLIKTRGQQVTLSCSPISGHRSVSWYQQTPGQGLQFLFEYFSETQRNKGNFPGRFSGRQFSNSRSEMNVSTLELGDSALYLCASTVGGFGTEAFFGQGTRLTVV.

This clonotype was picked up many times. V gene TRBV7-7 combines with J gene TRBJ2-7; 8 bases are a match to TRBD2. Germline V lookup: CDR1 SSHAT, CDR2 FNYEAQ (reference sequence). The CDR3 extends over 13 amino acids. In nucleotides, the CDR3 is TGTGCTAGCTCACTAGCGGACTCCTACGAGCAGTACTTC. It specifies CASSLADSYEQYF.

The rearrangement joins TRBV19 to TRBJ1-5, with D unresolved. V lost 4 bases and J lost 2, with 9 bases in between. Germline assignment: CDR1 LNHDA and CDR2 SQIVND (reference sequence). The CDR3 has 14 residues. This chain's CDR3 is CASSRLPGNQPQHF. The CDR3, as DNA: TGTGCCAGTAGTAGACTCCCGGGCAATCAGCCCCAGCATTTT.

This clonotype was detected a few times. The chain joins TRBV5-1 to TRBJ2-5; possibly TRBD1 for D (5 bases). The CDR3 runs 14 residues. Trimming shortened V by 0 bases and J by 5 bases, and 11 bases separated the two germline ends. Per germline, CDR1 SGHRS and CDR2 YFSETQ. CDR3 residues: CASSLAGNLETQYF. CDR3 in DNA: TGCGCCAGCAGCTTGGCAGGGAATCTGGAGACCCAGTACTTC.

This clonotype was observed a few times. The chain couples TRBV28 to TRBJ1-6, with 11 bases fitting TRBD1. There are 16 residues in the CDR3. The germline V gene encodes CDR1 MDHEN and CDR2 SYDVKM. V gave up 2 bases and J gave up 8 bases; unmatched junction bases: 5. The CDR3 loop is CASSLIRTGGHSPLHF. In nucleotides, the CDR3 is TGTGCCAGCAGTTTAATCCGGACAGGGGGCCATTCACCCCTCCACTTT. The full variable domain, with the rest looked up from reference TRBV28 and TRBJ1-6, is DVKVTQSSRYLVKRTGEKVFLECVQDMDHENMFWYRQDPGLGLRLIYFSYDVKMKEKGDIPEGYSVSREKKERFSLILESASTNQTSMYLCASSLIRTGGHSPLHFGNGTRLTVT.

This clonotype was found many times. V and J are TRBV9 and TRBJ2-3; 7 nucleotides match TRBD1. The junction had 5 bases not matched to a gene; V was cut back by 0 bases and J by 1 base. The germline CDR1 and CDR2 sequences are SGDLS and YYNGEE. The CDR3 loop spans 16 amino acids. CDR3 loop: CASSVGRQGGTDTQYF. CDR3 sequence (DNA): TGTGCCAGCAGCGTAGGGCGGCAGGGGGGCACAGATACGCAGTATTTT.

This clonotype was detected ten times or more. This sequence joins TRBV20-1 and TRBJ2-6; tentative D call: TRBD2 (5 bases). The CDR3 sequence is 15 residues long. V gave up 4 bases and J gave up 1 base, with 11 bases separating them. Germline assignment: CDR1 DFQATT and CDR2 SNEGSKA (reference sequence). As DNA, the CDR3 is TGCAGTGCTACAGCGGTTCCGTCTGGGGCCAACGTCCTGACTTTC. Amino acids: CSATAVPSGANVLTF.

This clonotype has at least ten counts. V and J are TRBV5-4 and TRBJ1-1; tentative D call: TRBD1 (5 bases). V was cut by 4 bases and J by 3 bases, with 13 bases left in between. The CDR3 extends over 14 amino acids. In germline, CDR1 is SGHNT, CDR2 YYREEE (reference sequence). The CDR3 DNA reads TGTGCCAGCAGCCCCTGGGGGATGCACACTGAAGCTTTCTTT. Protein product: CASSPWGMHTEAFF.

The V call is TRBV9, the J call TRBJ1-6; possibly TRBD1 for D (5 bases). The CDR3 loop spans 14 amino acids. The germline gives CDR1 SGDLS, CDR2 YYNGEE. V gave up 3 bases and J gave up 10 bases, with 14 bases separating them. The CDR3 region is CASSDGRGESPLHF. The CDR3 region has the DNA TGTGCCAGCAGCGACGGGAGGGGTGAGTCACCCCTCCACTTT.

This clonotype was seen ten or more times. The chain employs TRBV12-3 or TRBV12-4 and TRBJ2-3, with 10 positions matching TRBD2. Trimming took 6 bases from V and 6 from J; bases not matched to a gene: 9. The CDR3 is 15 amino acids. The CDR3 DNA reads as TGTGCCAGCAGCTCTCTAGCGGGGGCCGGGGATACGCAGTATTTT. Protein sequence: CASSSLAGAGDTQYF.

This clonotype was recorded many times. J is TRBJ1-1 and V is TRBV27; D is unresolved. V was clipped by 4 bases and J by 7 bases, with 10 bases between them. Germline CDR1 and CDR2: MNHEY and SMNVEV (reference sequence). The CDR3 length is 12 residues. The DNA for the CDR3 is TGTGCCAGCAGTTCCAGCTACTATGAAGCTTTCTTT. Its translation: CASSSSYYEAFF.

This clonotype was seen ten or more times. The V and J genes are TRBV10-3 and TRBJ2-7, with TRBD1 as a possible D gene (6 bases). Between the trimmed V and J ends, which lost 2 bases and 3 bases, there was a span of 17 bases. The CDR3 spans 16 residues. Germline CDR1 reads ENHRY; CDR2 reads SYGVKD. In nucleotides, the CDR3 is TGTGCCATCAGTGAGCCCCCCGGGACAACTCTCTACGAGCAGTACTTC. It specifies CAISEPPGTTLYEQYF.

The chain combines TRBV27 with TRBJ1-5; unclear D gene. The CDR3 consists of 13 residues. Looked up from germline, CDR1 is MNHEY and CDR2 is SMNVEV (reference sequence). V gave up 6 bases and J gave up 3 bases, with 9 bases separating them. CDR3 DNA: TGTGCCAGCAGGGACGGGGTCAATCAGCCCCAGCATTTT. Encoded protein: CASRDGVNQPQHF.

This chain joins TRBV7-2 and TRBJ2-1, with D hard to call. Between the trimmed V and J ends, which lost 0 bases and 2 bases, there was a span of 5 bases. The CDR3 contains 14 residues. Per the germline V gene, CDR1 is SGHTA and CDR2 is FQGNSA. CDR3: CASSLAWAYNEQFF. CDR3 nucleotide sequence: TGTGCCAGCAGCTTAGCCTGGGCCTACAATGAGCAGTTCTTC.

This clonotype has a count of ten or more. This chain joins TRBV24-1 and TRBJ2-2; TRBD2 matches at 10 bases. Per germline, CDR1 KGHDR and CDR2 SFDVKD. CDR3 length: 19 amino acids. V gave up 4 bases and J gave up 0 bases; unmatched junction bases: 10. The CDR3 sequence is CATSEVAGGLGANTGELFF. The DNA of the CDR3 is TGTGCCACCAGTGAGGTAGCGGGGGGCCTTGGCGCGAACACCGGGGAGCTGTTTTTT.